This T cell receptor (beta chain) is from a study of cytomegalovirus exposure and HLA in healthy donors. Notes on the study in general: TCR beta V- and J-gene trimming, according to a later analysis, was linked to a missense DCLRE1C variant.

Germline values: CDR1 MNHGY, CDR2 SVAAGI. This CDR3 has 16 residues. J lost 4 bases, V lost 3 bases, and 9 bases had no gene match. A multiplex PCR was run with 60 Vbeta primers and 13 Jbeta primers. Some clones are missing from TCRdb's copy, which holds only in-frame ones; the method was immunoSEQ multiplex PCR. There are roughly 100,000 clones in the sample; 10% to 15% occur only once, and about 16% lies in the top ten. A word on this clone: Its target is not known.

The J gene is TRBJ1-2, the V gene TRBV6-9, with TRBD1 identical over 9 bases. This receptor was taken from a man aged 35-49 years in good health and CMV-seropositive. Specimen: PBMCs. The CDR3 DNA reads TGTGCCAGCAGTTACGTGACTGGGACAGGGACCTATGGCTACACCTTC. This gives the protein CASSYVTGTGTYGYTF.